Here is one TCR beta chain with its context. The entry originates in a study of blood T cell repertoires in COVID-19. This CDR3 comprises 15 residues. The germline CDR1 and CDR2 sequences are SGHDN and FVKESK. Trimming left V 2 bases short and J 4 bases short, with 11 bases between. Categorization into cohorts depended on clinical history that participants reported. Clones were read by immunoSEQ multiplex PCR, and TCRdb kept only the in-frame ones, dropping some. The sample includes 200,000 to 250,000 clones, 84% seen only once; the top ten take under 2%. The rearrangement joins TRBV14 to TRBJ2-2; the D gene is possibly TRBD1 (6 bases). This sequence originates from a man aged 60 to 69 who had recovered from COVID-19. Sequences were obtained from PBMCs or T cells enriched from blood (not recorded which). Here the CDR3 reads CASSQTQGTTGELFF. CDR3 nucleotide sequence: TGTGCCAGCAGCCAAACCCAGGGGACCACCGGGGAGCTGTTTTTT.